Listed below are T cell receptor beta chains from one sample, sequenced in a study of T-cell reconstitution after alpha-beta-depleted transplantation in children. TCRdb re-called the PCR reads with MiXCR, one entry per CDR3 protein. The sample holds approximately 150,000 distinct CDR3 sequences, around 8.5% seen once. The specimen comprised PBMCs, mostly from graft donor cells, sampled 180 days after TCRalphabeta/CD19-depleted stem cell transplant. The receptor source for this set is a female patient aged 2-15 years who had a stem cell transplant for congenital amegakaryocytic thrombocytopenia, so the T cells may come from the graft donor. The CDR3 runs from the conserved cysteine through the conserved F or W. The D gene is left open where the match is weak. The size of a clone is reported for some rows only, either as once, few or many, or as a class for expanded clones.

cdr3_length,clone_size,v_call,j_call,d_call,cdr3_nt,cdr3_aa
14,many,TRBV25-1,TRBJ2-1,TRBD2,TGTGCCAGCAGTGGAGCGGGAGGGCCGCGTGAGCAGTTCTTC,CASSGAGGPREQFF
16,-,TRBV10-3,TRBJ1-2,TRBD1,TGTGCCATCAGTGAGTCTCGCCAGGGGGGGGCCTATGGCTACACCTTC,CAISESRQGGAYGYTF
15,many,TRBV24-1,TRBJ1-5,TRBD1,TGTGCCACCAGTGACAGGACAGGGCCCAATCAGCCCCAGCATTTT,CATSDRTGPNQPQHF
16,-,TRBV28,TRBJ1-2,TRBD1,TGTGCCAGCAGTTTTGGGGACAGGGGGAGATTCTATGGCTACACCTTC,CASSFGDRGRFYGYTF
15,many,TRBV20-1,TRBJ2-5,TRBD1,TGCAGTGCTTACGCCGGGACAGAAGGAAAAGAGACCCAGTACTTC,CSAYAGTEGKETQYF
14,many,TRBV3-1,TRBJ2-1,TRBD2,TGTGCCACGACAGCGGGGGGCTCCTACAATGAGCAGTTCTTC,CATTAGGSYNEQFF
16,many,TRBV3-1,TRBJ1-1,-,TGTGCCAGCAGCCAAGAACTTTCAACCTTGGCCACTGAAGCTTTCTTT,CASSQELSTLATEAFF
13,few,TRBV19,TRBJ1-5,-,TGTGCCAGTAGTAGACAGATTAGCCAGCCCCAGCATTTT,CASSRQISQPQHF
12,many,TRBV30,TRBJ1-2,-,TGTGCCTGGAGTGCCCTCAGTGATGGCTACACCTTC,CAWSALSDGYTF
17,many,TRBV28,TRBJ2-6,TRBD1,TGTGCCAGCGGAAGGGACAGGGGGCTGAGGGGGGCCAACGTCCTGACTTTC,CASGRDRGLRGANVLTF
11,-,TRBV29-1,TRBJ2-5,-,TGCAGCGTTGGGGACGGGCAGACCCAGTACTTC,CSVGDGQTQYF
13,-,TRBV29-1,TRBJ1-2,-,TGCAGCGCCCCTTCGACAGCTAACTATGGCTACACCTTC,CSAPSTANYGYTF
12,-,TRBV28,TRBJ1-2,TRBD1,TGTGTCACAGGGGCGACTAACTATGGCTACACCTTC,CVTGATNYGYTF
15,many,TRBV5-6,TRBJ2-1,TRBD2,TGTGCCAGCAGCTTGTACGGGGGGACCCATAATGAGCAGTTCTTC,CASSLYGGTHNEQFF
11,-,TRBV20-1,TRBJ1-4,-,TGCAGTGCTAGAGATAGGGAAAAACTGTTTTTT,CSARDREKLFF
12,many,TRBV11-1,TRBJ2-4,-,TGTGCCAGCAGTCATGACCCAAACATTCAGTACTTC,CASSHDPNIQYF
12,many,TRBV12-3/TRBV12-4,TRBJ1-2,-,TGTGCCAGCAGTTCGGGGACCTATGGCTACACCTTC,CASSSGTYGYTF
13,many,TRBV28,TRBJ1-2,-,TGTGCCAGTGAGGACAGTTCTAACTATGGCTACACCTTC,CASEDSSNYGYTF
15,many,TRBV5-1,TRBJ1-4,TRBD1,TGCGCCAGCAGCTACAGGGGGCCTACTAATGAAAAACTGTTTTTT,CASSYRGPTNEKLFF
12,few,TRBV18,TRBJ2-1,-,TGTGCCAGCTCACCTACCCTCGGTGAGCAGTTCTTC,CASSPTLGEQFF
11,many,TRBV25-1,TRBJ2-7,-,TGTGCCAGCAGTGAAAATGACGAGCAGTACTTC,CASSENDEQYF
13,many,TRBV28,TRBJ1-3,-,TGTGCCAGCAGTTTACCGTCAAGAAACACCATATATTTT,CASSLPSRNTIYF
14,many,TRBV6-5,TRBJ1-1,-,TGTGCCAGCAGATCCGGGACGTTGAACACTGAAGCTTTCTTT,CASRSGTLNTEAFF
15,many,TRBV28,TRBJ1-1,-,TGTGCCAGCAGTTTAGCCCGTTTTACCTACACTGAAGCTTTCTTT,CASSLARFTYTEAFF
14,-,TRBV7-9,TRBJ2-1,TRBD2,TGTGCCAGCAGCCTAGCGGGACTAGCTGTGTCCCAGTTCTTC,CASSLAGLAVSQFF
14,few,TRBV5-1,TRBJ2-3,-,TGCGCCAGCAGCTTAGGGGGAGGATCAGATACGCAGTATTTT,CASSLGGGSDTQYF
17,few,TRBV20-1,TRBJ2-5,TRBD2,TGCAGTGCTATATGGACTAGCGGGGGACAGTACCAAGAGACCCAGTACTTC,CSAIWTSGGQYQETQYF
13,-,TRBV5-1,TRBJ2-1,-,TGCGCCAGCAGCTTGGGACAGTCAAATGAGCAGTTCTTC,CASSLGQSNEQFF
16,few,TRBV20-1,TRBJ2-1,TRBD2,TGCAGTGCTAGAAAACCCGGACTAGCGGAACCCAATGAGCAGTTCTTC,CSARKPGLAEPNEQFF
15,few,TRBV28,TRBJ1-1,TRBD1,TGTGCCAGCAGTTATACAGGGGGACTATCGACTGAAGCTTTCTTT,CASSYTGGLSTEAFF
15,many,TRBV4-2,TRBJ2-5,TRBD2,TGTGCCAGCAGCCTAGGGACTAGCGGCAAAGAGACCCAGTACTTC,CASSLGTSGKETQYF
16,many,TRBV7-7,TRBJ2-4,-,TGTGCCAGCAGCCCCAGGGGGGGGCTAGCCAAAAACATTCAGTACTTC,CASSPRGGLAKNIQYF
15,few,TRBV18,TRBJ2-3,-,TGTGCCAGCTCACCACCGGCAGGGAAAACAGATACGCAGTATTTT,CASSPPAGKTDTQYF
14,many,TRBV25-1,TRBJ1-4,TRBD1,TGTGCCAGCAGAGATTCGCAGGGGGTAGAAAAACTGTTTTTT,CASRDSQGVEKLFF
15,few,TRBV6-2/TRBV6-3,TRBJ2-1,-,TGTGCCAGCAGTTACACTAGACGGTTTAGGAATGAGCAGTTCTTC,CASSYTRRFRNEQFF
14,many,TRBV5-1,TRBJ2-7,-,TGCGCCAGCAGCTTCACTCGGGACACGAACGAGCAGTACTTC,CASSFTRDTNEQYF
14,many,TRBV12-3/TRBV12-4,TRBJ2-3,-,TGTGCCAGCAGTTTCGGGCCGTGGGTGGATACGCAGTATTTT,CASSFGPWVDTQYF
14,many,TRBV5-1,TRBJ2-7,-,TGCGCCAGCAGCCCACTGGGGGGCTCCTACGAGCAGTACTTC,CASSPLGGSYEQYF
13,many,TRBV7-3,TRBJ2-1,TRBD2,TGTGCCAGCAGTTTAGCGGGTCGGAATGAGCAGTTCTTC,CASSLAGRNEQFF